The 15 T cell receptor beta chains below come from one sample, sequenced in a study of a mutant IDH1 vaccine in newly diagnosed glioma. Time point of the sample: week 47, end of study. With topical imiquimod, each dose of the vaccine consisted of 300 ug of mutant IDH1 20-mer peptide. These receptors have no known antigen. TCRdb's table, derived via immunoSEQ multiplex PCR, lists solely in-frame clones and lacks some. The table lists about 94,000 clones, under 90% of them singletons. The material was PBMCs, obtained from a glioma patient whose treatment included an IDH1 peptide vaccine. The source is a woman in her 50s with glioma.

The V and J genes are TRBV6-5 and TRBJ2-3; 9 positions match TRBD1. The ends lost 2 bases at V and 11 bases at J; junction bases unmatched: 5. CDR1 and CDR2 (germline): MNHEY, SVGAGI. The CDR3 extends over 13 amino acids. In DNA, the CDR3 is TGTGCCAGCAGTTACCAAAACAGGGGGCTGCAGTATTTT. Translated, it gives CASSYQNRGLQYF.

The J gene is TRBJ2-3, the V gene TRBV27; TRBD1 agrees at 7 bases. With V trimmed by 6 bases and J by 5 bases, 8 bases remained unmatched. This CDR3 is 14 amino acids long. Germline V gene data show CDR1 as MNHEY and CDR2 as SMNVEV (reference sequence). The CDR3 sequence: CASSSRGLVDTQYF. In DNA, the CDR3 is TGTGCCAGCAGCTCGAGGGGGCTAGTAGATACGCAGTATTTT.

The rearrangement uses TRBV10-3 and TRBJ1-1; 9 bases match TRBD1. The germline V gene encodes CDR1 ENHRY and CDR2 SYGVKD. This CDR3 has 15 residues. With 3 bases clipped from V and 5 bases from J, the junction kept 7 bases outside the gene matches. CDR3 residues: CAISDRQGVETEAFF. DNA for the CDR3: TGTGCCATCAGTGATCGACAGGGGGTAGAAACTGAAGCTTTCTTT.

The V and J genes are TRBV5-8 and TRBJ2-3, with no clear D. Trimming took 0 bases from V and 3 from J, leaving 2 bases between them. Germline CDR1 and CDR2: SGHTS and YDEGEE. CDR3 size: 12 residues. CDR3 in amino acids: CASSLATDTQYF. CDR3 bases: TGTGCCAGCAGCTTGGCGACAGATACGCAGTATTTT.

J is TRBJ2-2 and V is TRBV6-1; D is undetermined. Germline lookup yields CDR1 MNHNS and CDR2 SASEGT. CDR3 size: 15 residues. V lost 7 bases and J 4 bases, leaving 16 bases between the germline ends. The CDR3, as DNA: TGTGCCAGCACCAGAGAGGATCTCCTCACCGGGGAGCTGTTTTTT. This codes for CASTREDLLTGELFF.

The chain has TRBV4-1 and TRBJ1-2; 10 bases fit TRBD1. This CDR3 contains 16 residues. The trim removed 5 bases at V and 3 bases at J, leaving 9 bases unmatched. Germline V gene data show CDR1 as MGHRA and CDR2 as YSYEKL. The CDR3 here is CASSYDRGRPHYGYTF. The DNA for the CDR3 is TGCGCCAGCAGCTATGACAGGGGGCGCCCCCACTATGGCTACACCTTC.

V gene TRBV5-5 combines with J gene TRBJ2-5; 11 nucleotides match TRBD2. CDR1 is SGHKS, CDR2 YYEKEE, per germline (reference sequence). This CDR3 has 17 residues. After removal of 0 bases from V and 5 bases from J, the junction contained 9 bases not matched to a gene. The CDR3 reads CASSLGVAGGLGETQYF. Written as DNA, the CDR3 is TGTGCCAGCAGCTTGGGAGTAGCGGGAGGGCTGGGGGAGACCCAGTACTTC.

The chain employs TRBV9 and TRBJ2-1; either TRBD1 or TRBD2 may supply D (6 bases each). CDR1 and CDR2 (germline): SGDLS, YYNGEE. Between the trimmed V and J ends, which lost 7 bases and 7 bases, there was a span of 24 bases. The CDR3 runs 16 residues. The CDR3, as DNA: TGTGCCAGCGCAGAAACAGGCCGGGTAGGGGGGAATGAGCAGTTCTTC. Translated: CASAETGRVGGNEQFF.

In this sample, this clone turned up once. The chain combines TRBV6-5 with TRBJ1-5, with D uncertain. CDR1 and CDR2 from the germline V gene are MNHEY and SVGAGI. This CDR3 has 13 residues. The V gene lost 6 bases and the J gene lost 5 bases, with 11 bases spanning the gap. DNA for the CDR3: TGTGCCAGCAGGGCTTACAGCTATCAGCCCCAGCATTTT. Amino acid sequence: CASRAYSYQPQHF.

In this sample, this clone turned up once. The J gene is TRBJ1-3, the V gene TRBV27; a weak D match, TRBD1 (5 bases). The CDR3 has 19 residues. CDR1 is MNHEY and CDR2 is SMNVEV in the germline V gene (reference sequence). The germline V and J ends were trimmed by 2 bases and 0 bases, with 20 bases remaining between them. The CDR3 here is CASSLTPFDRTNSGNTIYF. CDR3 DNA: TGTGCCAGCAGTTTAACCCCCTTCGACAGAACCAACTCTGGAAACACCATATATTTT.

This clone was detected only a few times. V and J are TRBV2 and TRBJ1-2; D is possibly TRBD1 (5 bases). This CDR3 is built from 12 residues. Germline V gene sequence: CDR1 SNHLY, CDR2 FYNNEI. Deletions cut 10 bases from V and 4 bases from J, with 13 bases between. The CDR3 reads CAILLGAYGYTF. The DNA of the CDR3 is TGTGCCATCCTCCTAGGGGCCTATGGCTACACCTTC.

V is TRBV27 and J is TRBJ2-7, with D perhaps matching TRBD2 (5 bases). This CDR3 is 16 amino acids long. Germline-derived CDR1 and CDR2 are MNHEY and SMNVEV (reference sequence). The germline V and J ends were trimmed by 1 base and 2 bases, with 15 bases remaining between them. The CDR3 loop is CASSLLGGRTPYEQYF. The CDR3 nucleotides are TGTGCCAGCAGTTTATTAGGAGGCCGCACTCCCTACGAGCAGTACTTC.

This chain connects TRBV7-9 to TRBJ2-7; 7 bases agree with TRBD2. From germline, CDR1 is SEHNR and CDR2 FQNEAQ (reference sequence). Trimming took 10 bases from V and 4 from J; bases not matched to a gene: 16. The CDR3 totals 15 residues. The CDR3 is CATSGVVREPYEQYF. CDR3 nucleotides: TGTGCCACCTCTGGGGTTGTGCGGGAGCCGTACGAGCAGTACTTC.

The rearrangement uses TRBV6-1 and TRBJ2-7; 8 bases match TRBD2. Germline trimming cut 6 bases from V and 0 bases from J; bases unmatched to any gene: 4. The CDR3 totals 14 residues. CDR1 MNHNS and CDR2 SASEGT come from the germline V gene. CDR3 DNA sequence: TGTGCCAGCAGCCAAAGCGGGAGCTCCTACGAGCAGTACTTC. This gives the protein CASSQSGSSYEQYF.

V gene TRBV7-9 combines with J gene TRBJ1-1; D call uncertain. Trimming pared 3 bases from V and 4 bases from J, leaving 3 bases between. This CDR3 has 11 amino acids. Germline CDR1 is SEHNR and CDR2 is FQNEAQ (reference sequence). The CDR3: CASSFVTEAFF. The CDR3 DNA follows: TGTGCCAGCAGCTTCGTCACTGAAGCTTTCTTT.